This T cell receptor (beta chain) was documented in a study of human T cells and chemical hapten exposure. Study-wide context: Upper back patch tests used 0.01% DPC, scored after 6 days. Patients having alopecia areata, totalis or universalis were mostly female. The study's findings and limits: After DPC sensitization, TCRs above 1 in 1000 frequency showed no change.

Time point meaning: patch test 3, about 24 weeks after DPC sensitization. Indicated treatment: therapeutic diphenylcyclopropenone sensitization with weekly scalp DPC. In regard to this clonotype: Its antigen remains unknown. The junction and the germline gene differ at one end; a read error may be behind it.

Germline values: CDR1 LGHNA, CDR2 YNFKEQ. There are 13 residues in the CDR3. The library put unique molecular identifiers onto individual cDNA molecules. TCRdb passed the RACE reads through MiXCR, listing each CDR3 protein once. Found here are about 200,000 distinct CDR3 sequences, about 22% of them singletons; the top ten hold about 2.3%. This chain links TRBV4-2 with TRBJ1-2; 8 bases match TRBD1. Sequences were derived from whole blood, sampled in connection with sensitization to the hapten diphenylcyclopropenone (DPC). The clonotype comes from a woman between 40 and 55 years old with alopecia areata. Some clones in this sample may be carry-over from other donors' samples. The CDR3 nucleotides read TGTGCCAGCAGCCAGGAGACAGGGGCCGGCTACAACTTC. As protein: CASSQETGAGYNF.